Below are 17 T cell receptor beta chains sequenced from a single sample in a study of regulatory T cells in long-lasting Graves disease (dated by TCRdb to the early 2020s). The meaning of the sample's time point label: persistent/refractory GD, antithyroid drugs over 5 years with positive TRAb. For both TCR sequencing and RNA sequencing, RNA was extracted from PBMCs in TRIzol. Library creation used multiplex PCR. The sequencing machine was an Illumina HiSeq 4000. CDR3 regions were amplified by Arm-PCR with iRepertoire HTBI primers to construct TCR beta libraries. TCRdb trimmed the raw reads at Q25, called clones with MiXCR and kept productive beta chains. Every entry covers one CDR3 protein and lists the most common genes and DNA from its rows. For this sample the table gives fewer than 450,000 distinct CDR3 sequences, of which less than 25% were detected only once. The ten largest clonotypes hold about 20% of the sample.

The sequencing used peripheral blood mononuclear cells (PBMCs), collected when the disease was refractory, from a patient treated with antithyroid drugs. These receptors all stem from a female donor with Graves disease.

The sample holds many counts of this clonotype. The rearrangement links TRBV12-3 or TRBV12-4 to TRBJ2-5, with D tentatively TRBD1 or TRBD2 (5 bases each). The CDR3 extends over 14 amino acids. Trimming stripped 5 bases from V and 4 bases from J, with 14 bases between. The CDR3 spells CASSPPRDRETQYF. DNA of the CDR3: TGTGCCAGCAGTCCCCCCAGGGACCGAGAGACCCAGTACTTC.

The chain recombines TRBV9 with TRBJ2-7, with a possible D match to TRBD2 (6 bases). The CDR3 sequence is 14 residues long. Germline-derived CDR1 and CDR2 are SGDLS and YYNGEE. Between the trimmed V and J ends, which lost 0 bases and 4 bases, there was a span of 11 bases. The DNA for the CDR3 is TGTGCCAGCAGCGTAGGGAGCGGGCCGTACGAGCAGTACTTC. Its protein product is CASSVGSGPYEQYF. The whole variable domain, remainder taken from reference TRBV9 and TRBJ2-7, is DSGVTQTPKHLITATGQRVTLRCSPRSGDLSVYWYQQSLDQGLQFLIQYYNGEERAKGNILERFSAQQFPDLHSELNLSSLELGDSALYFCASSVGSGPYEQYFGPGTRLTVT.

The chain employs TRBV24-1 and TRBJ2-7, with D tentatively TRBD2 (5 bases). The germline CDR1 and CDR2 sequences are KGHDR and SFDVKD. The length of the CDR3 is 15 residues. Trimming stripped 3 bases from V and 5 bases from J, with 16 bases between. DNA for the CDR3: TGTGCCACCAGTGATCCGGACTCCACCCTAGACGAGCAGTACTTC. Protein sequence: CATSDPDSTLDEQYF.

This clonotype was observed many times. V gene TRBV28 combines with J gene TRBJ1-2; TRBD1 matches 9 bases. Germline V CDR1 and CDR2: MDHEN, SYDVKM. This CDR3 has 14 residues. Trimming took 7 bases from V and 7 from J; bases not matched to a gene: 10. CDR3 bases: TGTGCCAGCATGGGACAGGGAAGGGATGGTGGCTACACCTTC. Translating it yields CASMGQGRDGGYTF.

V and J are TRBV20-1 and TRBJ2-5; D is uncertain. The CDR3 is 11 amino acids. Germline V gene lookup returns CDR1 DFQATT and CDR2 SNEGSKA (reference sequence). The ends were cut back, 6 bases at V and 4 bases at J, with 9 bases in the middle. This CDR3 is CSADGRETQYF. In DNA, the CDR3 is TGCAGTGCGGACGGGCGAGAGACCCAGTACTTC.

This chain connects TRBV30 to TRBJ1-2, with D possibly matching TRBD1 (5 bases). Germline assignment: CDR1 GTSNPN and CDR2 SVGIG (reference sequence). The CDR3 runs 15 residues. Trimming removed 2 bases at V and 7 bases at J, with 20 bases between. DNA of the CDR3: TGTGCCTGGAGTACCCATACGACAGCTGCGAGTGGCTACACCTTC. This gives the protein CAWSTHTTAASGYTF.

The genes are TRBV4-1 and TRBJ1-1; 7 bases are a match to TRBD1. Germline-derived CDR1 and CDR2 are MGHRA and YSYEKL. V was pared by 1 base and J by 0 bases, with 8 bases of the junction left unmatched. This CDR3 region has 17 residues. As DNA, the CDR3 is TGCGCCAGCAGCCAAGGTGGAGGGGGCGCAATGAACACTGAAGCTTTCTTT. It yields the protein CASSQGGGGAMNTEAFF.

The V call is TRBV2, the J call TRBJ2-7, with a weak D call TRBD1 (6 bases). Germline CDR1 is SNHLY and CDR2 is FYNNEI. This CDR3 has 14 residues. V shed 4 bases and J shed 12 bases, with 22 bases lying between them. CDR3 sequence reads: CASSGGRGASLWYF. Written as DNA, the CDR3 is TGTGCCAGCAGTGGGGGGCGAGGGGCCTCCCTCTGGTACTTC. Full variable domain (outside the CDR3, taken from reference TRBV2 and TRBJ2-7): EPEVTQTPSHQVTQMGQEVILRCVPISNHLYFYWYRQILGQKVEFLVSFYNNEISEKSEIFDDQFSVERPDGSNFTLKIRSTKLEDSAMYFCASSGGRGASLWYFGPGTRLTVT.

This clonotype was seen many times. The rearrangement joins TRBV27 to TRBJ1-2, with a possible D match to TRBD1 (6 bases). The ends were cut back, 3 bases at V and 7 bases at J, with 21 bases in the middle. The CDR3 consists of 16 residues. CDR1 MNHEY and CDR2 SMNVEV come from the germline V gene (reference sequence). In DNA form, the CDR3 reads TGTGCCAGCAGTTTTAATAGGGCGACAGGATATGGTGGCTACACCTTC. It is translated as CASSFNRATGYGGYTF.

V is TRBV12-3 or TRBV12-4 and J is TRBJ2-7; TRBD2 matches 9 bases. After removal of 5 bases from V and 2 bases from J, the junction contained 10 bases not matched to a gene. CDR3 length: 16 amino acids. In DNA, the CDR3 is TGTGCCAGCAGTCCAAGGGTAGCGGGAGTTACCTACGAGCAGTACTTC. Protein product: CASSPRVAGVTYEQYF.

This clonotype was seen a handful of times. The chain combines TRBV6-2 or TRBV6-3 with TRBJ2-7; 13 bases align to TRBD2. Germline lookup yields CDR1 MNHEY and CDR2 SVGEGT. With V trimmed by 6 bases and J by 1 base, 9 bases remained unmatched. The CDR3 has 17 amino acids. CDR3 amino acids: CASRRPGLAGRSYEQYF. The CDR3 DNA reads TGTGCCAGCAGGCGTCCGGGACTAGCGGGGCGTTCCTACGAGCAGTACTTC.

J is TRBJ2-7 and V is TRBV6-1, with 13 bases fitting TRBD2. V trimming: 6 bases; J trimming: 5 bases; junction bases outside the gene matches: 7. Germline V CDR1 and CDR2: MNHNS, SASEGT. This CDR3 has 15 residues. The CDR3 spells CASRSGLAGIHEQYF. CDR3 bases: TGTGCCAGCAGGTCGGGACTAGCGGGAATCCACGAGCAGTACTTC.

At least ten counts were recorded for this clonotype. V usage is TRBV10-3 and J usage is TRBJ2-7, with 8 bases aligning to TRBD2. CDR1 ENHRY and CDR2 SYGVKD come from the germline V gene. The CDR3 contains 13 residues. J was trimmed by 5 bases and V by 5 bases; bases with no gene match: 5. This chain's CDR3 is CAISLLAGNEQYF. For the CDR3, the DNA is TGTGCCATCAGTTTGTTAGCGGGGAACGAGCAGTACTTC.

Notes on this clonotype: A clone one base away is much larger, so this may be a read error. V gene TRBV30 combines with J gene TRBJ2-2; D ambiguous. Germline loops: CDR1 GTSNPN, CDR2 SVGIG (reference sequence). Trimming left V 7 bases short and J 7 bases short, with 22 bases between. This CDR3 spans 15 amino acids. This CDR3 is CASKTSGVRSGELFF. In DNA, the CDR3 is TGTGCCTCTAAGACCTCCGGTGTTCGCAGCGGGGAGCTGTTTTTT. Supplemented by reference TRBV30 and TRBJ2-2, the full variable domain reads SQTIHQWPATLVQPVGSPLSLECTVEGTSNPNLYWYRQAAGRGLQLLFYSVGIGQISSEVPQNLSASRPQDRQFILSSKKLLLSDSGFYLCASKTSGVRSGELFFGEGSRLTVL.

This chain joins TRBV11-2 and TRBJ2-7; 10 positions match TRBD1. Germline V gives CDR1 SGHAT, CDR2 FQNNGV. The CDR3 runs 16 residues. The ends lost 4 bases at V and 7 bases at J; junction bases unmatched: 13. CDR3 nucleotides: TGTGCCAGCAGCTCTTGGGGACGGGACAGGGGTCGGGAGCAGTACTTC. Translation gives CASSSWGRDRGREQYF. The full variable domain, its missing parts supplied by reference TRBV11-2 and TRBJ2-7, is EAGVAQSPRYKIIEKRQSVAFWCNPISGHATLYWYQQILGQGPKLLIQFQNNGVVDDSQLPKDRFSAERLKGVDSTLKIQPAKLEDSAVYLCASSSWGRDRGREQYFGPGTRLTVT.

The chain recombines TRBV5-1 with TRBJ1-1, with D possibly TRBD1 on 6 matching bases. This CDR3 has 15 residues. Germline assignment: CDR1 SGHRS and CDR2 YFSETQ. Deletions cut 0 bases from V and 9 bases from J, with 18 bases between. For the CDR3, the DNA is TGCGCCAGCAGCTTGGCCGGAGGACAGCAGCAAAAAGCTTTCTTT. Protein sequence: CASSLAGGQQQKAFF.

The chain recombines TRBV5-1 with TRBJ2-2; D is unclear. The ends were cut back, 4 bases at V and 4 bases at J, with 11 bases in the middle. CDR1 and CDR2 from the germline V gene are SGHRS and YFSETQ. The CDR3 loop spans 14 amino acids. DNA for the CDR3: TGCGCCAGCAGCCTCTGGATGAGCACCGGGGAGCTGTTTTTT. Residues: CASSLWMSTGELFF.